This TCR beta chain appears in the sequencing data of a study of cytotoxic CD8 clonotypes in ibrutinib-treated CLL. Study summary: The cohort had 10 to 12 relapsed/refractory and roughly 15 treatment-naive patients, roughly 17 IGHV unmutated.

Findings of the study overall: Public clonotypes (which were uncommon) either contracted or remained stable on treatment. Patients had baseline clonality above age-matched healthy donors, and this clonality moved with circulating CD8+ T-cell counts. Sampling times differed between sustained-remission and progressing patients.

Germline V gene data show CDR1 as SGHRS and CDR2 as YFSETQ. With 1 base removed from V and 2 bases from J, the gap between germline ends came to 10 bases. The CDR3 covers 14 residues. Generated by immunoSEQ multiplex PCR, the TCRdb table keeps only in-frame clones and is missing some. The top ten hold about 6.7% of the sample, which has approximately 340,000 clones, roughly two thirds seen once. Of note for this clone: Antigen specificity is unknown.

This rearrangement joins TRBV5-1 to TRBJ2-7; D is undetermined. This TCR came from a human donor with chronic lymphocytic leukemia. The specimen was PBMCs, collected after 36 months of ibrutinib treatment. The CDR3 DNA follows: TGCGCCAGCAGCTTGTACGGCGCCACCTACGAGCAGTACTTC. This encodes CASSLYGATYEQYF. Together with reference TRBV5-1 and TRBJ2-7, the CDR3 gives the full variable domain: KAGVTQTPRYLIKTRGQQVTLSCSPISGHRSVSWYQQTPGQGLQFLFEYFSETQRNKGNFPGRFSGRQFSNSRSEMNVSTLELGDSALYLCASSLYGATYEQYFGPGTRLTVT.